This TCR beta chain comes out of a study of cytomegalovirus exposure and HLA in healthy donors. PCR involved 60 Vbeta and 13 Jbeta primers. Sequenced by immunoSEQ multiplex PCR; TCRdb stores in-frame clones only, minus some. The sample yields around 140,000 clones, roughly 86% seen once. Study findings and constraints: In an earlier analysis, most TCR beta V segments were productive about 87% or about 30% of the time.

This CDR3 comprises 19 residues. Germline V gene lookup returns CDR1 MNHEY and CDR2 SMNVEV (reference sequence). With regard to this clone: Its antigen remains unidentified.

The rearrangement joins TRBV27 to TRBJ2-5; TRBD1 is a possible D gene (6 bases). Judging by the DNA end, TRBJ2-7 fits better; the J call may be wrong. The receptor's source is a woman in her thirties or forties in good health and CMV-seronegative. Sequenced input: PBMCs. In DNA, the CDR3 is TGTGCCAGCAGTCCCCTCTCGGTTCTGAGGGGGAGTCTCCCCTACGAGCAGTACTTC. It is translated as CASSPLSVLRGSLPYEQYF.